The 30 T cell receptor beta chains in this list originate from one sample, sequenced in a study of shared clonotypes between healthy human individuals (dated by TCRdb to 2018 to 2020). Receptor libraries were prepared by the immunoSEQ multiplex PCR assay. This is the immuneACCESS table as TCRdb keeps it, with only in-frame sequences that have V and J called. A part of the clones is gone; compared with another copy, unresolved V genes explain less than half, and the rest is unexplained. The sample data list 450,000 to 500,000 clones, and around 78% of these were observed just once. The ten largest make up about an eighth of the sample. Sequenced sample: PBMCs. All receptors come from a middle-aged woman in good health. Some clones in this sample may be carry-over from other donors' samples.

The chain employs TRBV6-1 and TRBJ1-1; the match to TRBD1 covers 8 bases. Trimming took 4 bases from V and 3 from J; bases not matched to a gene: 4. CDR3 length equals 14 residues. Germline V gives CDR1 MNHNS, CDR2 SASEGT. The CDR3 reads CASSVTGADTEAFF. The CDR3 nucleotides read TGTGCCAGCAGTGTGACAGGGGCTGACACTGAAGCTTTCTTT.

This clone has a handful of counts. The rearrangement uses TRBV7-2 and TRBJ1-1; D gene unclear. Germline lookup yields CDR1 SGHTA and CDR2 FQGNSA. The CDR3 contains 15 residues. Trimming removed 4 bases at V and 1 base at J, with 13 bases between. CDR3: CASSWISGENTEAFF. CDR3 DNA sequence: TGTGCCAGCAGCTGGATTTCCGGTGAGAACACTGAAGCTTTCTTT.

The CDR3 sequence: CASSEMGSGETQYF. In DNA, the CDR3 is TGTGCCAGCAGTGAAATGGGTTCGGGAGAGACCCAGTACTTC. This chain joins TRBV2 and TRBJ2-5, with D hard to call. From germline, CDR1 is SNHLY and CDR2 FYNNEI. The length of the CDR3 is 14 residues. The V and J ends lost 2 bases and 4 bases respectively, with 11 bases between them. Filled out from reference TRBV2 and TRBJ2-5, the complete variable domain reads EPEVTQTPSHQVTQMGQEVILRCVPISNHLYFYWYRQILGQKVEFLVSFYNNEISEKSEIFDDQFSVERPDGSNFTLKIRSTKLEDSAMYFCASSEMGSGETQYFGPGTRLLVL.

Only one count was recorded for this clone. The genes are TRBV4-3 and TRBJ2-4, with D tentatively TRBD2 (6 bases). The CDR3 spans 17 residues. Germline V gene sequence: CDR1 LGHNA, CDR2 YSLEER. V lost 3 bases, J lost 3 bases, and 18 bases lay in between. Here the CDR3 reads CASSQKPSSEGKNIQYF. CDR3 in DNA: TGCGCCAGCAGCCAGAAGCCTTCTAGCGAGGGCAAAAACATTCAGTACTTC.

The CDR3 DNA reads as TGTGCCAGCAGATCGGCAGGGGGGAACCAAGAGACCCAGTACTTC. Translation: CASRSAGGNQETQYF. The chain uses TRBV6-5 and TRBJ2-5; D perhaps matches TRBD1 (7 bases). V dropped 6 bases and J dropped 0 bases, with 14 bases sitting between them. CDR1 is MNHEY and CDR2 is SVGAGI in the germline V gene. The CDR3 covers 15 residues.

In this sample, this clone turned up once. The rearrangement uses TRBV7-2 and TRBJ2-7; TRBD2 might be the D (5 bases). The CDR3 length is 15 residues. Germline-derived CDR1 and CDR2 are SGHTA and FQGNSA. Trimming pared 2 bases from V and 1 base from J, leaving 12 bases between. DNA for the CDR3: TGTGCCAGCAGCTTAAATCCCGGAGGTTCCTACGAGCAGTACTTC. Its translation: CASSLNPGGSYEQYF.

About this clone: The junction departs from the called germline gene at one end, perhaps through a read error. The gene calls are TRBV7-7 and TRBJ2-3; 7 nucleotides line up with TRBD2. Germline V lookup: CDR1 SSHAT, CDR2 FNYEAQ (reference sequence). This CDR3 spans 15 amino acids. This chain's CDR3 is CASSLGLGSTDTQYF. The DNA of the CDR3 is TGTGCTAGCAGCCTAGGACTAGGGAGCACAGATACGCAGTATTTT.

This clone was observed at least ten times. The chain links TRBV7-9 to TRBJ1-1, with D hard to call. The CDR3 contains 10 residues. From germline, CDR1 is SEHNR and CDR2 FQNEAQ (reference sequence). The V and J ends lost 1 base and 11 bases respectively, with 5 bases between them. The CDR3 here is CASSLVAAFF. CDR3 in DNA: TGTGCCAGCAGCTTAGTTGCGGCTTTCTTT.

The chain uses TRBV4-3 and TRBJ1-2, with a tentative D call TRBD1 (6 bases). Trimming stripped 0 bases from V and 8 bases from J, with 16 bases between. The CDR3 runs 15 residues. Germline V CDR1 and CDR2: LGHNA, YSLEER. Here the CDR3 reads CASSQEATGTFGYTF. In DNA form, the CDR3 reads TGCGCCAGCAGCCAAGAAGCCACAGGGACCTTCGGCTACACCTTC.

This chain connects TRBV15 to TRBJ1-1, with D hard to call. The CDR3 has 16 amino acids. V was clipped by 0 bases and J by 4 bases, with 15 bases between them. CDR1 is LNHNV and CDR2 is YYDKDF in the germline V gene (reference sequence). CDR3 protein: CATSRDPRPGATEAFF. In DNA, the CDR3 is TGTGCCACCAGCAGAGATCCCCGACCCGGCGCCACTGAAGCTTTCTTT.

The chain carries TRBV6-5 and TRBJ1-6, with D tentatively TRBD1 (5 bases). V gave up 5 bases and J gave up 8 bases, with 16 bases separating them. Per the germline V gene, CDR1 is MNHEY and CDR2 is SVGAGI. This CDR3 contains 15 residues. The CDR3 loop is CASSPRHRPDSPLHF. The CDR3 nucleotides read TGTGCCAGCAGTCCTAGACACAGGCCGGATTCACCCCTCCACTTT.

This chain connects TRBV29-1 to TRBJ2-3; weak D call: TRBD2 (6 bases). V was clipped by 4 bases and J by 6 bases, with 11 bases between them. The CDR3 totals 12 residues. Germline CDR1 is SQVTM and CDR2 is ANQGSEA. The CDR3 region is CSVGAGLDTQYF. For the CDR3, the DNA is TGCAGCGTTGGCGCGGGACTTGATACGCAGTATTTT.

The V gene is TRBV28, the J gene TRBJ2-7; D perhaps matches TRBD1 (6 bases). Germline-derived CDR1 and CDR2 are MDHEN and SYDVKM. The CDR3 sequence is 16 residues long. Between the trimmed V and J ends, which lost 6 bases and 0 bases, there was a span of 18 bases. CDR3 nucleotides: TGTGCCAGCAGCAAATCAGGGGCGATAAGCTCCTACGAGCAGTACTTC. Protein product: CASSKSGAISSYEQYF.

The gene calls are TRBV11-2 and TRBJ1-3; D may be TRBD1 (5 bases). With 1 base removed from V and 2 bases from J, the gap between germline ends came to 6 bases. The CDR3 runs 14 residues. From germline, CDR1 is SGHAT and CDR2 FQNNGV. The DNA of the CDR3 is TGTGCCAGCAGCTTAGCAGGGACTGGAAACACCATATATTTT. It translates to CASSLAGTGNTIYF.

The chain uses TRBV10-3 and TRBJ1-1; 8 nucleotides match TRBD1. Trimming removed 10 bases from V and 3 bases from J; junction bases left unmatched: 7. Germline CDR1 ENHRY, CDR2 SYGVKD. The CDR3 length is 13 residues. CDR3 in DNA: TGTGCCAGGGCCAGGGGGCCGGACACTGAAGCTTTCTTT. It is translated as CARARGPDTEAFF.

This clone turned up a few times. The chain employs TRBV2 and TRBJ1-1, with TRBD1 identical over 8 bases. The germline CDR1 and CDR2 sequences are SNHLY and FYNNEI. J was trimmed by 10 bases and V by 5 bases; bases with no gene match: 12. The CDR3 length is 14 residues. The CDR3 region has the DNA TGTGCCAGCAGTCCGGACAGGGTGGAGGTCGCAGCTTTCTTT. Translating it yields CASSPDRVEVAAFF.

For this clone: A read error may produce the germline difference seen at one junction end. The rearrangement joins TRBV14 to TRBJ1-1; D gene unclear. The CDR3 loop spans 11 amino acids. The germline gives CDR1 SGHDN, CDR2 FVKESK. The CDR3 region is CASGQNTEAFF. CDR3 in DNA: TGTGCCAGCGGCCAGAACACTGAAGCTTTCTTT.

The CDR3 coding sequence is TGTGCAAGTCGCCCAAGTAGGTACCAAGAGACCCAGTACTTC. Translation gives CASRPSRYQETQYF. The chain joins TRBV12-2 to TRBJ2-5. TRBV12-2 is classified as a pseudogene. The CDR3 is made up of 14 amino acids.

This clone appeared many times. Within the sample, other DNA sequences also encode this same CDR3. This sequence joins TRBV30 and TRBJ1-3; possible D gene TRBD1, 6 bases. CDR1 is GTSNPN, CDR2 SVGIG, per germline (reference sequence). The CDR3 is 15 amino acids. The ends were cut back, 3 bases at V and 2 bases at J, with 14 bases in the middle. The CDR3: CAWSRRGLAGNTIYF. CDR3 sequence (DNA): TGTGCCTGGAGCCGAAGGGGGTTAGCTGGAAACACCATATATTTT.

The chain has TRBV5-6 and TRBJ1-4; 10 bases agree with TRBD1. V trimming: 2 bases; J trimming: 3 bases; junction bases outside the gene matches: 1. The CDR3 extends over 15 amino acids. Germline-derived CDR1 and CDR2 are SGHDT and YYEEEE. The CDR3 region is CASSFGQGANEKLFF. CDR3 in DNA: TGTGCCAGCAGCTTCGGACAGGGGGCTAATGAAAAACTGTTTTTT.

The gene calls are TRBV4-3 and TRBJ2-7, with D maybe TRBD2 (7 bases). Germline V gene sequence: CDR1 LGHNA, CDR2 YSLEER. CDR3 length equals 16 residues. V was cut by 1 base and J by 4 bases, with 17 bases left in between. The CDR3 sequence: CASSQGAGLGAYEQYF. CDR3 DNA: TGCGCCAGCAGCCAAGGAGCGGGATTGGGGGCTTACGAGCAGTACTTC.

V is TRBV5-4 and J is TRBJ2-3, with D perhaps TRBD2 (6 bases). The CDR3 is made up of 16 amino acids. Germline V gene sequence: CDR1 SGHNT, CDR2 YYREEE (reference sequence). V lost 0 bases and J lost 0, with 11 bases in between. CDR3 nucleotide sequence: TGTGCCAGCAGCTTGGCGGCGGGGCTAAGCACAGATACGCAGTATTTT. Its protein product is CASSLAAGLSTDTQYF. Full variable domain (rest looked up from reference TRBV5-4 and TRBJ2-3): ETGVTQSPTHLIKTRGQQVTLRCSSQSGHNTVSWYQQALGQGPQFIFQYYREEENGRGNFPPRFSGLQFPNYSSELNVNALELDDSALYLCASSLAAGLSTDTQYFGPGTRLTVL.

The genes are TRBV7-9 and TRBJ2-3, with a possible D match to TRBD2 (6 bases). The V gene's germline CDR1 is SEHNR and CDR2 FQNEAQ (reference sequence). The CDR3 loop spans 15 amino acids. The germline V and J ends were trimmed by 7 bases and 3 bases, with 17 bases remaining between them. CDR3 region: CASTNYGSNTDTQYF. CDR3 nucleotide sequence: TGTGCCAGCACCAACTACGGGAGTAATACAGATACGCAGTATTTT.

V usage is TRBV2 and J usage is TRBJ2-2, with 9 bases matching TRBD2. From germline, CDR1 is SNHLY and CDR2 FYNNEI. The J segment lost 7 bases and the V segment lost 0 bases, leaving 9 bases of the junction unmatched. This CDR3 spans 17 amino acids. The CDR3 spells CASSEAGSGSRFGELFF. The CDR3 DNA is TGTGCCAGCAGTGAAGCGGGTAGCGGGAGCAGGTTCGGGGAGCTGTTTTTT.

This clone has just one count. The gene calls are TRBV10-3 and TRBJ1-4; tentative D call: TRBD1 (5 bases). Trimming shortened V by 10 bases and J by 8 bases, and 17 bases separated the two germline ends. This CDR3 has 13 residues. The germline CDR1 and CDR2 sequences are ENHRY and SYGVKD. The CDR3 DNA reads TGTGCCACCGCGTTGGGGGAGAACGAAAAACTGTTTTTT. This sequence encodes CATALGENEKLFF.

This clone was seen once. V usage is TRBV19 and J usage is TRBJ2-6; tentative D call: TRBD1 (6 bases). The CDR3 runs to 15 residues. Germline V gene lookup returns CDR1 LNHDA and CDR2 SQIVND (reference sequence). V was pared by 5 bases and J by 2 bases, with 10 bases between. The CDR3 sequence is CASSVTGTGANVLTF. In DNA, the CDR3 is TGTGCCAGTAGTGTTACAGGGACTGGGGCCAACGTCCTGACTTTC.

The chain combines TRBV30 with TRBJ1-5, with D perhaps matching TRBD1 (6 bases). The CDR3 covers 13 residues. Germline V gene data show CDR1 as GTSNPN and CDR2 as SVGIG (reference sequence). Trimming removed 2 bases at V and 4 bases at J, with 9 bases between. The CDR3 protein is CAWSLQGNQPQHF. The CDR3 DNA sequence: TGTGCCTGGAGTCTACAGGGTAATCAGCCCCAGCATTTT.

The count of this clone is one. The chain carries TRBV19 and TRBJ2-1; D unresolved. This CDR3 is built from 16 residues. V gave up 0 bases and J gave up 3 bases, with 12 bases separating them. Germline assignment: CDR1 LNHDA and CDR2 SQIVND (reference sequence). The CDR3 coding sequence is TGTGCCAGTAGTATAGATCATACAAACCGCTACAATGAGCAGTTCTTC. It translates to CASSIDHTNRYNEQFF.

The chain is built from TRBV4-2 and TRBJ2-1; D unresolved. Per the germline V gene, CDR1 is LGHNA and CDR2 is YNFKEQ. Trimming stripped 1 base from V and 6 bases from J, with 13 bases between. The CDR3 is 15 residues long. The CDR3 coding sequence is TGTGCCAGCAGCCAAGTGGCCCTAAGTGGCAATGAGCAGTTCTTC. This gives the protein CASSQVALSGNEQFF.

CDR3 bases: TGTGCCAGCAGTTTCCGGACTAGCTACAATGAGCAGTTCTTC. Its translation is CASSFRTSYNEQFF. V and J are TRBV27 and TRBJ2-1; 7 bases line up with TRBD2. CDR1 and CDR2 from the germline V gene are MNHEY and SMNVEV (reference sequence). The CDR3 contains 14 residues. After removal of 3 bases from V and 3 bases from J, the junction contained 2 bases not matched to a gene.